This TCR beta chain was retrieved from a study of CD8+CD57+ T cells in acquired aplastic anemia. The overall study: Mean yield of DNA from sorted CD4+ and CD8+ cells was around 3 ug.

TCR beta VDJ and CDR3 were profiled, and genomic DNA was the template. MiXCR, applied by TCRdb to the reads, yields one record per CDR3 protein. The sample records 150,000 to 200,000 distinct CDR3 sequences, roughly 43% being singletons. This clonotype appeared many times. Its antigen is not known. This CDR3 has 18 amino acids. V lost 3 bases and J lost 9; bases outside the gene matches: 17. Germline lookup yields CDR1 SGHVS and CDR2 FNYEAQ. Only patients with CD8+CD57+ cell expansion on flow cytometry were chosen for sequencing. The study sampled blood from patients who had received no therapy. General study findings and limits: About 29 sequences, all CD8+ CDR3, were shared between patients and controls.

The origin of this receptor is a human donor with aplastic anemia. The specimen was sorted CD4+, CD8+, or CD8+CD57+ T cells (not recorded which) from PBMCs. The chain is built from TRBV7-6 and TRBJ1-6; 7 bases line up with TRBD1. The DNA of the CDR3 is TGTGCCAGCAGCTTCGCACTAGGGGCCCTCTCAGGGGGTTCACCCCTCCACTTT. Protein: CASSFALGALSGGSPLHF.